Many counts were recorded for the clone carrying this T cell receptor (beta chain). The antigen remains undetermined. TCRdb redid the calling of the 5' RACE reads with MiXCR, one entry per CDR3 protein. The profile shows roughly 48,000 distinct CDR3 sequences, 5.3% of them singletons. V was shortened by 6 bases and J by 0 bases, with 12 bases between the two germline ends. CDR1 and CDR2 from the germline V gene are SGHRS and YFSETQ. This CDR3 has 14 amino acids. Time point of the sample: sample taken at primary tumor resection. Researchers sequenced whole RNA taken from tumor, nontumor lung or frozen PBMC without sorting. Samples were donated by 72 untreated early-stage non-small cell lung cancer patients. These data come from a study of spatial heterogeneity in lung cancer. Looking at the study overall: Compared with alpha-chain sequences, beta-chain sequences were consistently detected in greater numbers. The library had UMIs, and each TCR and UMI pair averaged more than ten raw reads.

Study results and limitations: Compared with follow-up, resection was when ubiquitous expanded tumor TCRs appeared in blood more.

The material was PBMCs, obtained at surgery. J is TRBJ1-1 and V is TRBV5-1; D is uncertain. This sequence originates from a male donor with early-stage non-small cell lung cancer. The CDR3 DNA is TGCGCCAGCAACGACGGATGGATGAACACTGAAGCTTTCTTT. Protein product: CASNDGWMNTEAFF.